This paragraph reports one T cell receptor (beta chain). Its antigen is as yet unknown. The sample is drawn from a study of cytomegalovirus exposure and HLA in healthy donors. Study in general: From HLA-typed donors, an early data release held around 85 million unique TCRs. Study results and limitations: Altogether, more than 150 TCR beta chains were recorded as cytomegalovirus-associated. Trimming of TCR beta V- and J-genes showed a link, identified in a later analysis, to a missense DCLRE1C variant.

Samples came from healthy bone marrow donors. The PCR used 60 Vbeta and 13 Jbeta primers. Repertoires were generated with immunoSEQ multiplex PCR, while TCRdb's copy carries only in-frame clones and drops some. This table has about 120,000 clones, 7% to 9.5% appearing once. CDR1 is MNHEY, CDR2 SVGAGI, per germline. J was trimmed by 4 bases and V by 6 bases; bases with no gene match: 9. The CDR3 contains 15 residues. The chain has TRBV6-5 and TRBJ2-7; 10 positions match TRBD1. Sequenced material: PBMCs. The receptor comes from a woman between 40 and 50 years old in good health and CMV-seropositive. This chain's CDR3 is CASSYRDRGVYEQYF. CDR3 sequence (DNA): TGTGCCAGCAGCTACCGGGACAGGGGTGTTTACGAGCAGTACTTC.